This T cell receptor beta chain is drawn from a study of response to subunit inactivated influenza vaccine. Study-wide results and caveats: Authors suggested each seasonal influenza vaccination recruits few new T cells.

TCRdb analysed the RT-PCR reads with MiXCR anew, one entry per CDR3 protein. The repertoire holds roughly 650,000 distinct CDR3 sequences, with approximately 15% as singletons. About this clonotype: Antigen specificity is unknown.

This CDR3 contains 12 residues. The V end lost 6 bases, the J end lost 3 bases, and 9 bases lay between the germline ends. The sequence derives from a man aged 45-60 years who received an inactivated influenza vaccine. The gene calls are TRBV12-3 or TRBV12-4 and TRBJ2-7; possible D gene TRBD2, 5 bases. Sample: PBMCs from blood, taken approximately 15 days before vaccination. CDR3 region: CASSETSYEQYF. The CDR3 DNA reads TGTGCCAGCAGCGAAACTAGCTACGAGCAGTACTTC.